The 21 T cell receptor beta chains listed next were all sequenced from one sample in a study of blood T cell repertoires in COVID-19. Sequenced by immunoSEQ multiplex PCR; TCRdb stores in-frame clones only, minus some. The sample has about 200,000 clones, roughly 90% seen once. The sequenced material came from PBMCs or T cells enriched from blood (not recorded which). These receptors were obtained from a woman aged 18 to 35 who had recovered from COVID-19.

The chain has TRBV9 and TRBJ1-2, with TRBD1 matching 7 bases. Germline V gene lookup returns CDR1 SGDLS and CDR2 YYNGEE. Trimming removed 4 bases from V and 1 base from J; junction bases left unmatched: 4. The CDR3 spans 14 residues. CDR3 in DNA: TGTGCCAGCAGCCCACGGGACAGTAACTATGGCTACACCTTC. It yields the protein CASSPRDSNYGYTF.

The chain joins TRBV6-5 to TRBJ1-5; D uncertain. Germline-derived CDR1 and CDR2 are MNHEY and SVGAGI. The length of the CDR3 is 15 residues. Trimming took 6 bases from V and 3 from J, leaving 15 bases between them. CDR3 sequence (DNA): TGTGCCAGCAGCTCGACCGGGAAGGACAATCAGCCCCAGCATTTT. This encodes CASSSTGKDNQPQHF.

The chain recombines TRBV24-1 with TRBJ1-2; unclear D gene. Trimming removed 4 bases at V and 3 bases at J, with 5 bases between. CDR1 KGHDR and CDR2 SFDVKD come from the germline V gene. The CDR3 sequence is 12 residues long. CDR3 residues: CATSEGYYGYTF. CDR3 nucleotide sequence: TGTGCCACCAGTGAGGGCTACTATGGCTACACCTTC.

This chain links TRBV27 with TRBJ2-1; D perhaps matches TRBD1 (5 bases). Looked up from germline, CDR1 is MNHEY and CDR2 is SMNVEV (reference sequence). There are 15 residues in the CDR3. Trimming stripped 2 bases from V and 0 bases from J, with 8 bases between. CDR3 in DNA: TGTGCCAGCAGTTTACAGGGTAGCTCCTACAATGAGCAGTTCTTC. The encoded protein is CASSLQGSSYNEQFF.

The chain joins TRBV4-1 to TRBJ1-2; D possibly corresponds to TRBD1 (6 bases). V lost 4 bases and J 2 bases, leaving 11 bases between the germline ends. CDR1 MGHRA and CDR2 YSYEKL come from the germline V gene. The CDR3 is 14 residues long. Written as DNA, the CDR3 is TGCGCCAGCAGCCGGGCAGGGGAGAACTATGGCTACACCTTC. Translated: CASSRAGENYGYTF.

The chain combines TRBV11-2 with TRBJ2-1, with D possibly matching TRBD1 (5 bases). Germline V CDR1 and CDR2: SGHAT, FQNNGV. The CDR3 sequence is 13 residues long. V gave up 2 bases and J gave up 5 bases, with 7 bases separating them. CDR3 bases: TGTGCCAGCAGCTTACAGGGTAACAATGAGCAGTTCTTC. Protein: CASSLQGNNEQFF.

J is TRBJ1-2 and V is TRBV24-1; no clear D gene. V lost 0 bases to trimming and J lost 10 bases, with 8 bases between them. CDR3 size: 12 residues. Looked up from germline, CDR1 is KGHDR and CDR2 is SFDVKD. CDR3 protein: CATSDLTEAYTF. As DNA, the CDR3 is TGTGCCACCAGTGATTTGACAGAAGCCTACACCTTC.

The V call is TRBV15, the J call TRBJ2-1; 8 bases line up with TRBD2. This CDR3 contains 15 residues. Trimming cost V 1 base and J 8 bases; bases outside gene matches: 7. Looked up from germline, CDR1 is LNHNV and CDR2 is YYDKDF (reference sequence). The CDR3 DNA reads as TGTGCCACCAGCAGAGGTAGCGGGACTATCGATGAGCAGTTCTTC. As protein: CATSRGSGTIDEQFF. The full variable domain, with the rest looked up from reference TRBV15 and TRBJ2-1, is DAMVIQNPRYQVTQFGKPVTLSCSQTLNHNVMYWYQQKSSQAPKLLFHYYDKDFNNEADTPDNFQSRRPNTSFCFLDIRSPGLGDTAMYLCATSRGSGTIDEQFFGPGTRLTVL.

The chain recombines TRBV9 with TRBJ2-7; D might be TRBD2 (6 bases). The CDR3 loop spans 16 amino acids. The germline V and J ends were trimmed by 4 bases and 6 bases, with 23 bases remaining between them. Germline loops: CDR1 SGDLS, CDR2 YYNGEE. DNA of the CDR3: TGTGCCAGCAGCCCACGGAGGGACGTCCCCCTGGGCGAGCAGTACTTC. Translation: CASSPRRDVPLGEQYF. Filled out from reference TRBV9 and TRBJ2-7, the complete variable domain reads DSGVTQTPKHLITATGQRVTLRCSPRSGDLSVYWYQQSLDQGLQFLIQYYNGEERAKGNILERFSAQQFPDLHSELNLSSLELGDSALYFCASSPRRDVPLGEQYFGPGTRLTVT.

The V gene is TRBV28, the J gene TRBJ1-6; D not certain. The CDR3 extends over 15 amino acids. The V end was cut by 5 bases, the J end by 7 bases, with 15 bases between. Germline V gene lookup returns CDR1 MDHEN and CDR2 SYDVKM. CDR3 bases: TGTGCCAGCAGTACCGGAATACGAGGGAATTCACCCCTCCACTTT. This codes for CASSTGIRGNSPLHF.

J is TRBJ2-1 and V is TRBV30, with 8 bases identical to TRBD2. The V gene's germline CDR1 is GTSNPN and CDR2 SVGIG (reference sequence). J lost 13 bases, V lost 0 bases, and 5 bases had no gene match. The CDR3 has 12 amino acids. Here the CDR3 reads CAWSVQGTSQFF. For the CDR3, the DNA is TGTGCCTGGAGTGTACAAGGGACTAGTCAGTTCTTC. The whole variable domain, filled in from reference TRBV30 and TRBJ2-1, reads SQTIHQWPATLVQPVGSPLSLECTVEGTSNPNLYWYRQAAGRGLQLLFYSVGIGQISSEVPQNLSASRPQDRQFILSSKKLLLSDSGFYLCAWSVQGTSQFFGPGTRLTVL.

The rearrangement links TRBV11-2 to TRBJ2-7; D not resolved. The germline V and J ends were trimmed by 5 bases and 2 bases, with 10 bases remaining between them. The CDR3 runs 13 residues. Germline values: CDR1 SGHAT, CDR2 FQNNGV. CDR3 protein: CASSPSRTYEQYF. DNA for the CDR3: TGTGCCAGCAGCCCCTCGAGGACCTACGAGCAGTACTTC.

The chain links TRBV9 to TRBJ1-5; unclear D gene. Germline V CDR1 and CDR2: SGDLS, YYNGEE. V was clipped by 1 base and J by 0 bases, with 14 bases between them. CDR3 length: 17 amino acids. The chain's CDR3 is CASSVISGPDSNQPQHF. CDR3 in DNA: TGTGCCAGCAGCGTAATTTCTGGCCCCGATAGCAATCAGCCCCAGCATTTT.

This clone has a handful of counts. The chain recombines TRBV13 with TRBJ1-3; 10 bases are shared with TRBD1. The CDR3 is 16 amino acids. V lost 3 bases to trimming and J lost 6 bases; unmatched junction nucleotides: 8. CDR1 PRHDT and CDR2 FYEKMQ come from the germline V gene (reference sequence). CDR3 nucleotides: TGTGCCAGCAGCTTTACCGGGACAGGGGCAATAAACACCATATATTTT. Its protein is CASSFTGTGAINTIYF.

The chain employs TRBV4-2 and TRBJ1-1; D is ambiguous. The CDR3 covers 13 residues. V dropped 4 bases and J dropped 5 bases, with 11 bases sitting between them. Germline V lookup: CDR1 LGHNA, CDR2 YNFKEQ. The CDR3 DNA is TGTGCCAGCAGCCGGGCCGGCGAGACTGAAGCTTTCTTT. This encodes CASSRAGETEAFF.

The CDR3 here is CASSFYLETQYF. DNA of the CDR3: TGTGCCAGCAGCTTCTACCTAGAGACCCAGTACTTC. V usage is TRBV5-6 and J usage is TRBJ2-5; D gene uncertain. V was clipped by 2 bases and J by 4 bases, with 6 bases between them. Germline CDR1 and CDR2: SGHDT and YYEEEE. The CDR3 spans 12 residues.

The chain combines TRBV5-4 with TRBJ2-1, with 9 positions matching TRBD2. With 0 bases clipped from V and 3 bases from J, the junction kept 7 bases outside the gene matches. The CDR3 is 17 residues long. Germline V gives CDR1 SGHNT, CDR2 YYREEE (reference sequence). This chain's CDR3 is CASSLGAPAGGYNEQFF. CDR3 in DNA: TGTGCCAGCAGCTTGGGGGCTCCAGCGGGGGGCTACAATGAGCAGTTCTTC.

J is TRBJ2-3 and V is TRBV18; 7 nucleotides line up with TRBD1. There are 15 residues in the CDR3. In germline, CDR1 is KGHSH, CDR2 LQKENI. The V gene end was trimmed by 4 bases and the J gene end by 4 bases; junction bases not matched to a gene: 8. The CDR3 DNA reads TGTGCCAGCTCACAACTACAGGGGCGAGCAGATACGCAGTATTTT. Protein sequence: CASSQLQGRADTQYF.

The chain is built from TRBV5-1 and TRBJ1-4; 9 positions agree with TRBD1. This CDR3 contains 15 residues. The germline V gene encodes CDR1 SGHRS and CDR2 YFSETQ. V gave up 2 bases and J gave up 8 bases; unmatched junction bases: 7. This CDR3 reads CASSFSGTGLEKLFF. The CDR3 DNA reads as TGCGCCAGCAGCTTTTCGGGGACAGGGTTGGAAAAACTGTTTTTT. The full variable domain, rest sourced from reference TRBV5-1 and TRBJ1-4, is KAGVTQTPRYLIKTRGQQVTLSCSPISGHRSVSWYQQTPGQGLQFLFEYFSETQRNKGNFPGRFSGRQFSNSRSEMNVSTLELGDSALYLCASSFSGTGLEKLFFGSGTQLSVL.

The chain employs TRBV29-1 and TRBJ1-3; no firm D call. CDR3 length: 13 amino acids. V lost 1 base and J 7 bases, leaving 11 bases between the germline ends. Germline V gene sequence: CDR1 SQVTM, CDR2 ANQGSEA. CDR3 amino acids: CSVEAPLSNTIYF. The CDR3 nucleotides read TGCAGCGTTGAAGCCCCACTATCGAACACCATATATTTT.

This chain uses TRBV6-1 with TRBJ1-4; D remains ambiguous. The V end was cut by 1 base, the J end by 8 bases, with 8 bases between. This CDR3 is 13 amino acids long. Germline loops: CDR1 MNHNS, CDR2 SASEGT. The CDR3 here is CASSEVRGEKLFF. The CDR3 DNA sequence: TGTGCCAGCAGTGAAGTAAGAGGGGAAAAACTGTTTTTT.